This T cell receptor beta chain was sequenced for a study of regulatory T cells in long-lasting Graves disease. Study findings and constraints: Limited samples may have lowered accuracy. Peripheral blood alone, not thyroid tissue, underwent study.

Time point given: newly diagnosed GD, antithyroid drugs for less than 3 months. There was RNA extracted from PBMCs, and the TCR library was made from it. Libraries of TCR beta came from iRepertoire HTBI primers plus Arm-PCR of CDR3 regions. TCRdb reanalysed the multiplex PCR reads using MiXCR and keeps one entry per CDR3 protein. The sample gives approximately 350,000 distinct CDR3 sequences, roughly 10% of which show up once; approximately 17% is in the top ten. In its sample, this clonotype was seen many times. The antigen remains unidentified. Germline CDR1 is MNHEY and CDR2 is SVGAGI. The junction had 6 bases not matched to a gene; V was cut back by 0 bases and J by 5 bases. The CDR3 runs 15 residues. The data were also submitted as part of a second study, on T cells in Graves' hyperthyroidism and ophthalmopathy. As that study records: First-round RT-PCR targeting the TCR CDR3 was performed with the HTBI primer set.

This specimen was peripheral blood mononuclear cells (PBMCs), taken at new diagnosis, from a patient treated with antithyroid drugs. The J gene is TRBJ1-2, the V gene TRBV6-5, with TRBD1 matching 7 bases. The source of this sequence is a woman aged 18-29 years with Graves disease. DNA of the CDR3: TGTGCCAGCAGTTACTCGGACAGGAGCACGTATGGCTACACCTTC. Amino acids: CASSYSDRSTYGYTF.